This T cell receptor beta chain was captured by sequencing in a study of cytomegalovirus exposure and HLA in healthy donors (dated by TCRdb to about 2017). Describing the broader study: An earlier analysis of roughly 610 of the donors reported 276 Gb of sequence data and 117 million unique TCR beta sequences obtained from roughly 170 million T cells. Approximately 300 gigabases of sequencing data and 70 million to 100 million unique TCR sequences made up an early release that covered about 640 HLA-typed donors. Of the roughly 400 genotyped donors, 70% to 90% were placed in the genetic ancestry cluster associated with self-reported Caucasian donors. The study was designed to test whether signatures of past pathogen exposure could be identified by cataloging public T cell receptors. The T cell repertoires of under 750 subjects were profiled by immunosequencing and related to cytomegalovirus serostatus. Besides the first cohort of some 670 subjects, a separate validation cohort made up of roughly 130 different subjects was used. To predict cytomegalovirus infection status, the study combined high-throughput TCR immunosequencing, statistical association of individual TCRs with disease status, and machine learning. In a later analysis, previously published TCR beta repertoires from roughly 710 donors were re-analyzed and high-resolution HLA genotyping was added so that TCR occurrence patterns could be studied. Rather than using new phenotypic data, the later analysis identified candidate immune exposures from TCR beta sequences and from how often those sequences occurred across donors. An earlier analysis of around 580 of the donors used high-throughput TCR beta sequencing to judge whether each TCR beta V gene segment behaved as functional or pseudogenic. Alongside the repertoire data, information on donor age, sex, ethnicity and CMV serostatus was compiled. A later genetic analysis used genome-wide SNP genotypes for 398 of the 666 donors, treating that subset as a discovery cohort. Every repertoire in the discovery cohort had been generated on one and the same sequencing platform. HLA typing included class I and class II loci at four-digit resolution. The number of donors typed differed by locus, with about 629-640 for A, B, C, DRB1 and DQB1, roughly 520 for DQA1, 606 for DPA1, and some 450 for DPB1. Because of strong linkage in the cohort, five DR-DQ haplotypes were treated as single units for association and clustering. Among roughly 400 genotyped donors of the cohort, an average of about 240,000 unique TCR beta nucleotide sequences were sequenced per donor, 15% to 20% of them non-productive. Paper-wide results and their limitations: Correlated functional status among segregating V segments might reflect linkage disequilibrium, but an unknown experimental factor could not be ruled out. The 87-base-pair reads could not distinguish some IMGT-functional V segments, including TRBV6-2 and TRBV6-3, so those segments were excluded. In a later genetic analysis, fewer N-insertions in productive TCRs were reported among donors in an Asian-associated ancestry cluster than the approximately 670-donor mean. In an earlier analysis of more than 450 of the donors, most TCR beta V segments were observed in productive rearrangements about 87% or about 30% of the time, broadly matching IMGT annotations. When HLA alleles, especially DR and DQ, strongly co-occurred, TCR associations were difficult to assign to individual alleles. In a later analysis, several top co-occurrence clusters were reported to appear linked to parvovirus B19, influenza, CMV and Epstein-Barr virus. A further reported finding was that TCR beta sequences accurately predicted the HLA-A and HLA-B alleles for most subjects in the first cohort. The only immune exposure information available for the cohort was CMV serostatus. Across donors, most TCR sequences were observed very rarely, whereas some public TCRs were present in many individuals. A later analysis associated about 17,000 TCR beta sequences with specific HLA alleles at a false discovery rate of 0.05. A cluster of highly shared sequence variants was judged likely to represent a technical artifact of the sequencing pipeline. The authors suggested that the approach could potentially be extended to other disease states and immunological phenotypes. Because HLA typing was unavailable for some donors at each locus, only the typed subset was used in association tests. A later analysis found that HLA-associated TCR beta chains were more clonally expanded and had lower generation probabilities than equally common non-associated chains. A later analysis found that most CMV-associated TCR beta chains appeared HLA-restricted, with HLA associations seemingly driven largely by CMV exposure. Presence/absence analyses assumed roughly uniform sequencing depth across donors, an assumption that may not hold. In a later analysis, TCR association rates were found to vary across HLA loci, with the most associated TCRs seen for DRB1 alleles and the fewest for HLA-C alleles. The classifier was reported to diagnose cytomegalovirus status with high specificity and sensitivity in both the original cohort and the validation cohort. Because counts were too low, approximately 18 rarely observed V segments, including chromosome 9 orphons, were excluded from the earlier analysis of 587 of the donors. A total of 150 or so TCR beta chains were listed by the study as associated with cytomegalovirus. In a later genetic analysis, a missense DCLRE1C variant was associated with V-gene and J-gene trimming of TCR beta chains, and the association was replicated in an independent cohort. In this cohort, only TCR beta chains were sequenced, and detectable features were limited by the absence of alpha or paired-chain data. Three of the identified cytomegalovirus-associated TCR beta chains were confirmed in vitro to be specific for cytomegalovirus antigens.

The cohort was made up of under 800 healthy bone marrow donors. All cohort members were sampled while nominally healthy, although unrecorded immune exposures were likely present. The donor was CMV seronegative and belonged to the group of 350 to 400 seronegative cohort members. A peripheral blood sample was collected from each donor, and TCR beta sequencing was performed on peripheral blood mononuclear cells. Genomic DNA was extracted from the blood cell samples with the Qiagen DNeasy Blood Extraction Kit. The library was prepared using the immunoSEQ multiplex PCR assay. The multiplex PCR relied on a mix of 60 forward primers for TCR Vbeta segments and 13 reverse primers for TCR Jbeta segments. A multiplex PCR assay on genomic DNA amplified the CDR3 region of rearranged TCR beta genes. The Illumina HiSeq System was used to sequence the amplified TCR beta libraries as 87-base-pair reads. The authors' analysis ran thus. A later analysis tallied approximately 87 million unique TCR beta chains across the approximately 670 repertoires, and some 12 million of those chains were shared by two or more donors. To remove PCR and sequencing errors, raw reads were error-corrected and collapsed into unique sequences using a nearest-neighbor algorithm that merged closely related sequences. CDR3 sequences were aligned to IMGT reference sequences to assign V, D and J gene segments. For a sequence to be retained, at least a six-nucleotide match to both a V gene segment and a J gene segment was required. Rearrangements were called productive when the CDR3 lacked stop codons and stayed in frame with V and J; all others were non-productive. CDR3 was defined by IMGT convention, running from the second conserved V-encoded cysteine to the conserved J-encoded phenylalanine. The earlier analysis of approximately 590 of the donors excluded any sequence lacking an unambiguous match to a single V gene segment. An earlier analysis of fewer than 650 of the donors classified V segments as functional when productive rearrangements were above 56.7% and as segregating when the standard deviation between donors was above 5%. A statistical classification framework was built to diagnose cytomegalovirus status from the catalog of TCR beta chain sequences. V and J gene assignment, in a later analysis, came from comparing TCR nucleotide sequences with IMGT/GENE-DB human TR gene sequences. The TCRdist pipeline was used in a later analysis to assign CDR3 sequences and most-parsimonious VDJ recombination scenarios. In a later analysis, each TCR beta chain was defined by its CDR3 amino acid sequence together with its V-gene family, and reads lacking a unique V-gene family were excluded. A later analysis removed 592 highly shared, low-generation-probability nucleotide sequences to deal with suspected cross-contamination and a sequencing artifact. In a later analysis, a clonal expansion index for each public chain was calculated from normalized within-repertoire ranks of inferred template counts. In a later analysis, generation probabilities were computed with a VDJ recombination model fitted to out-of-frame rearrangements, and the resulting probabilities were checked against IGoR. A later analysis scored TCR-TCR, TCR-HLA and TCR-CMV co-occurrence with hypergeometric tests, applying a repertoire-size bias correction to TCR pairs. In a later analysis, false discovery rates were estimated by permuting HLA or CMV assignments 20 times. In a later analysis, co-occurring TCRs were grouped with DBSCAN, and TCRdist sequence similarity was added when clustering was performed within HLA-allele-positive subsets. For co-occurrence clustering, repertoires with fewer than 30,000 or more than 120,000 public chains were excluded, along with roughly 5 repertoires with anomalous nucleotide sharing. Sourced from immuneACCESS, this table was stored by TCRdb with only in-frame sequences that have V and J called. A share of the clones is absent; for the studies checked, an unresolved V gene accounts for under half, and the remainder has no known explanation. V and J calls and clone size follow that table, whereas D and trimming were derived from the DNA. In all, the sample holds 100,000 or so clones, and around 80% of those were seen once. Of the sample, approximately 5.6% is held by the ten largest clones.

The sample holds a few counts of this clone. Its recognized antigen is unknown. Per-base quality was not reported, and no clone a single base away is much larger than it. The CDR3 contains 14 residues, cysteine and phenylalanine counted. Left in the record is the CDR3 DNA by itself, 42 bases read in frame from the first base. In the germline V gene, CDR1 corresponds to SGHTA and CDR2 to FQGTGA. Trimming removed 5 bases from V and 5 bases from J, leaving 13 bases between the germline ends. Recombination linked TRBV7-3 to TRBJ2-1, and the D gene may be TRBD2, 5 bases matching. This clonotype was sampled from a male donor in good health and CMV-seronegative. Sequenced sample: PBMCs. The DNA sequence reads TGTGCCAGCAGCCCCGACCGAGCGGACAATGAGCAGTTCTTC. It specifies CASSPDRADNEQFF.